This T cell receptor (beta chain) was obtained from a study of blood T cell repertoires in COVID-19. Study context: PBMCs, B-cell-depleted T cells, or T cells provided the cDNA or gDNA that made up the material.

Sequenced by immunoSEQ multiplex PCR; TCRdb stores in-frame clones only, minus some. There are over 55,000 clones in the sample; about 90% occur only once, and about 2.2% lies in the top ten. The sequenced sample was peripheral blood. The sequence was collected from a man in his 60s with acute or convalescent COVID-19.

The CDR3 sequence is CASSLDRGQETQYF. CDR3 bases: TGTGCCAGCAGCTTAGACCGGGGTCAAGAGACCCAGTACTTC. The J gene is TRBJ2-5, the V gene TRBV7-9, with a tentative D call TRBD2 (5 bases). CDR1 and CDR2 from the germline V gene are SEHNR and FQNEAQ (reference sequence). This CDR3 is built from 14 residues. V was clipped by 1 base and J by 2 bases, with 8 bases between them.